The entry that follows covers one TCR beta chain sequence. Its antigen remains unidentified. This specimen belongs to a study of CD8+ T cells in alopecia areata. The wider study: At a dose of 5 to 10 mg twice daily, oral tofacitinib was given to treated patients.

cDNA prepared by RNA extraction and subsequent reverse transcription served as the template for sequencing. Clones were read by immunoSEQ multiplex PCR, and TCRdb kept only the in-frame ones, dropping some. Altogether about 160,000 clones are present, 50% to 70% being singletons, with the ten largest covering over 0.85%. The germline V gene encodes CDR1 SGHNT and CDR2 YYREEE (reference sequence). The CDR3 extends over 15 amino acids. V lost 1 base and J lost 1; bases outside the gene matches: 1. General observations from the study: The study found that many expanded lesional clones persisted in scalp and blood during tofacitinib. Expanded CD8+ clones among the top 100, and scalp clonality, were significantly decreased by tofacitinib.

The sample's treatment: oral pan-JAK inhibitor, 5-10 mg twice daily. The chain carries TRBV5-4 and TRBJ2-1; 8 bases agree with TRBD1. This TCR was recovered from a human donor with alopecia areata. The material was CD4+ T cells sorted from blood, obtained at week 4, from a patient treated with tofacitinib. Here the CDR3 DNA reads TGTGCCAGCAGCTTGAGACAGGGGTCCTACAATGAGCAGTTCTTC. Its protein product is CASSLRQGSYNEQFF.